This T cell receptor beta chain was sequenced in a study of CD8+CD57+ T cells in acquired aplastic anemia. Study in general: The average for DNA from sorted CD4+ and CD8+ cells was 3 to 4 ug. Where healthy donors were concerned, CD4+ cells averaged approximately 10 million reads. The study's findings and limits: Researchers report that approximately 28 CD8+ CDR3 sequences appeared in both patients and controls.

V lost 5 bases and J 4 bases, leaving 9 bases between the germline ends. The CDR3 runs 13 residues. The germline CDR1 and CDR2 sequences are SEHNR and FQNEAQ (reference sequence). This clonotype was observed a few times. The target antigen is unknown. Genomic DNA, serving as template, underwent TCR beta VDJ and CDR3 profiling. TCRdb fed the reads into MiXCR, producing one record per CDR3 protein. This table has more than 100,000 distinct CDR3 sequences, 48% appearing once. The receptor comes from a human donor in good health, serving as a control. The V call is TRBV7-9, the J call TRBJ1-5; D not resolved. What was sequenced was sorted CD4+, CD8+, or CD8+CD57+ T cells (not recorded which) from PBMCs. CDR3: CASSPYTNQPQHF. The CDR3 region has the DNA TGTGCCAGCAGCCCGTACACGAATCAGCCCCAGCATTTT.